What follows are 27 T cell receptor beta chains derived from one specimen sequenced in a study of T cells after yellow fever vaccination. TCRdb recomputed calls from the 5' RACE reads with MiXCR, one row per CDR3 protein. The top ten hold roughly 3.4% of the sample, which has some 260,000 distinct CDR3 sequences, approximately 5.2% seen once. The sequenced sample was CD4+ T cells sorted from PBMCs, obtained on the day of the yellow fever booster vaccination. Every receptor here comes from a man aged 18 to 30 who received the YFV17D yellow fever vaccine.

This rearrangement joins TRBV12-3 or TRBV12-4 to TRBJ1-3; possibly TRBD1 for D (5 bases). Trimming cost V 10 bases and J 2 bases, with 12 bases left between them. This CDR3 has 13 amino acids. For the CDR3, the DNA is TGTGCCACGAGTGGGACGGCTGGAAACACCATATATTTT. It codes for CATSGTAGNTIYF.

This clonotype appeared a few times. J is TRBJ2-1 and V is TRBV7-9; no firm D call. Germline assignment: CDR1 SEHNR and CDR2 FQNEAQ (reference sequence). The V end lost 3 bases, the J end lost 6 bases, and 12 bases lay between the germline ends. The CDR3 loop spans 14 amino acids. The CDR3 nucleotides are TGTGCCAGCAGCTTTCGTTTAGCAGGCAATGAGCAGTTCTTC. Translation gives CASSFRLAGNEQFF.

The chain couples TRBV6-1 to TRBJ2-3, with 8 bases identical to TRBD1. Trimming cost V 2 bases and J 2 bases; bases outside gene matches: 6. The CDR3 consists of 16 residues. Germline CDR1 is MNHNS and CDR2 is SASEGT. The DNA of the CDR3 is TGTGCCAGCAGTGAAAGGAAGGACAGGGTCACAGATACGCAGTATTTT. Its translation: CASSERKDRVTDTQYF.

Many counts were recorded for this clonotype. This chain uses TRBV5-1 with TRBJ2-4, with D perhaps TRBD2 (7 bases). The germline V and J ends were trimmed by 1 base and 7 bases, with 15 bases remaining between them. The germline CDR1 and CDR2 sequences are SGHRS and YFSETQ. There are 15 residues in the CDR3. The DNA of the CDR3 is TGCGCCAGCAGCTTGAGCCCCGAGGGGGGGAACATTCAGTACTTC. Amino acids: CASSLSPEGGNIQYF.

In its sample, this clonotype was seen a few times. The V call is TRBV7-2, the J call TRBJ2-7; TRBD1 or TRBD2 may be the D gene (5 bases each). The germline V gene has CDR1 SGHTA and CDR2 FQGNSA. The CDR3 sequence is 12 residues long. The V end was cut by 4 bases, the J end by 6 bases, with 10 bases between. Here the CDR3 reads CASSSPGGEQYV. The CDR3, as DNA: TGTGCCAGCAGCTCGCCTGGGGGCGAGCAGTACGTC.

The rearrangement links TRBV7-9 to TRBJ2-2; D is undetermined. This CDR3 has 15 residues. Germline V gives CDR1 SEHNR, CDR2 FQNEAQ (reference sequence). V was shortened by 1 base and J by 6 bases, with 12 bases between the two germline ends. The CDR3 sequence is CASSLEASLPGELFF. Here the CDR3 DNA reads TGTGCCAGCAGCTTAGAAGCTAGTCTTCCCGGGGAGCTGTTTTTT.

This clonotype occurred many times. Written as DNA, the CDR3 is TGTGCCAGCAGCAATGGCCCCTGGGAGACCCAGTACTTC. Its translation: CASSNGPWETQYF. V gene TRBV6-4 combines with J gene TRBJ2-5, with no clear D. The germline gives CDR1 MRHNA, CDR2 SNTAGT. Trimming cost V 6 bases and J 5 bases, with 13 bases left between them. The CDR3 length is 13 residues.

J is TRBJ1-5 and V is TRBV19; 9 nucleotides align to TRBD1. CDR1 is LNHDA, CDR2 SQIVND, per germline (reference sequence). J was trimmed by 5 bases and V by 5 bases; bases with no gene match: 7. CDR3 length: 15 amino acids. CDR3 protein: CASSSTNRGHQPQHF. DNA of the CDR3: TGTGCCAGTAGTTCGACTAACAGGGGGCATCAGCCCCAGCATTTT.

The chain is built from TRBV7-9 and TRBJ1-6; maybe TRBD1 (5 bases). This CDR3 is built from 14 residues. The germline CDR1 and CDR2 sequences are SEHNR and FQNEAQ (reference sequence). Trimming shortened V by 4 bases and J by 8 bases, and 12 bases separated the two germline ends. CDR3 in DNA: TGTGCCAGCAGCTGGAGGGGCCTTGATTCACCCCTCCACTTT. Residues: CASSWRGLDSPLHF. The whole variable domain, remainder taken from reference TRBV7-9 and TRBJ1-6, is DTGVSQNPRHKITKRGQNVTFRCDPISEHNRLYWYRQTLGQGPEFLTYFQNEAQLEKSRLLSDRFSAERPKGSFSTLEIQRTEQGDSAMYLCASSWRGLDSPLHFGNGTRLTVT.

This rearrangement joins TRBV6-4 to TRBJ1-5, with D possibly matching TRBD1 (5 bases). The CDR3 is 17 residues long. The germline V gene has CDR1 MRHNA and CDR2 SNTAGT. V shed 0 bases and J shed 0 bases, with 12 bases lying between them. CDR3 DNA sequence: TGTGCCAGCAGTGACTCACGGGACCACCATAGCAATCAGCCCCAGCATTTT. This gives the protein CASSDSRDHHSNQPQHF.

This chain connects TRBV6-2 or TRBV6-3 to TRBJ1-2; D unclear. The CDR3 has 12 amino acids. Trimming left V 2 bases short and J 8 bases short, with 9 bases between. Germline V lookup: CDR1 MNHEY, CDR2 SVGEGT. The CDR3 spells CASSYRKGGYTF. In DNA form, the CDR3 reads TGTGCCAGCAGTTACCGAAAGGGAGGCTACACCTTC.

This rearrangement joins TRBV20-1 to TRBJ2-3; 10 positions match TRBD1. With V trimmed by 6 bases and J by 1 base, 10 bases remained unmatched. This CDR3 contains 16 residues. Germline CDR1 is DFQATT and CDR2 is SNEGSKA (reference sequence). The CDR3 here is CSAGGQGVGGTDTQYF. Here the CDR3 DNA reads TGCAGTGCCGGCGGACAGGGGGTAGGGGGCACAGATACGCAGTATTTT.

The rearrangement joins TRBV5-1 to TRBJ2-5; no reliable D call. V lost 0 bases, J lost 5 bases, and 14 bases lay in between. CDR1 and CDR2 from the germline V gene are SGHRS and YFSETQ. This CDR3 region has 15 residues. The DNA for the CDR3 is TGCGCCAGCAGCTTGGAGGGCAGGTCGATGGAGACCCAGTACTTC. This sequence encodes CASSLEGRSMETQYF.

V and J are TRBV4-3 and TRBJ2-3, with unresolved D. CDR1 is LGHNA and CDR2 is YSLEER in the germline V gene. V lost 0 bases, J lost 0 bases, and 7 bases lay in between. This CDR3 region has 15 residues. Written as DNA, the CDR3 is TGCGCCAGCAGCCAAGATATGAGGAGCACAGATACGCAGTATTTT. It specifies CASSQDMRSTDTQYF.

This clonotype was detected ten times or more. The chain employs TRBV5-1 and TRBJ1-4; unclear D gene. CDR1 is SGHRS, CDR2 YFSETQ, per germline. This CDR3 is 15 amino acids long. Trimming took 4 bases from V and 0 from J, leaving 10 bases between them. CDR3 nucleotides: TGCGCCAGCAGCGCCGGAACTGCAACTAATGAAAAACTGTTTTTT. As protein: CASSAGTATNEKLFF. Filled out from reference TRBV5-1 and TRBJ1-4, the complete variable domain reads KAGVTQTPRYLIKTRGQQVTLSCSPISGHRSVSWYQQTPGQGLQFLFEYFSETQRNKGNFPGRFSGRQFSNSRSEMNVSTLELGDSALYLCASSAGTATNEKLFFGSGTQLSVL.

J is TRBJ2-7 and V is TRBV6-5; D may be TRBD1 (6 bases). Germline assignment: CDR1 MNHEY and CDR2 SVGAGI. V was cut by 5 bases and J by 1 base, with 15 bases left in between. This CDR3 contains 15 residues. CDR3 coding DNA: TGTGCCAGCAGTCCTAAGAGGCAGGGGTCCTACGAGCAGTACTTC. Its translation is CASSPKRQGSYEQYF.

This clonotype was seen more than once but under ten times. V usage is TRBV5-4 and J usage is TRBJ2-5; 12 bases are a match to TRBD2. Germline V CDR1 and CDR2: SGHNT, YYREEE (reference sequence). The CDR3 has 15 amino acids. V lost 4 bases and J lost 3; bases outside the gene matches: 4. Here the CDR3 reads CASSTRLAGEETQYF. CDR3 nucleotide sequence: TGTGCCAGCAGCACTAGACTAGCGGGGGAAGAGACCCAGTACTTC.

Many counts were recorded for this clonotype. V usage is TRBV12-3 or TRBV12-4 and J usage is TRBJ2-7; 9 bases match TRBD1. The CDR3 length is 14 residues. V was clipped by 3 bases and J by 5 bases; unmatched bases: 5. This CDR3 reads CASSLGQGTHEQYV. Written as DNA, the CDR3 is TGTGCCAGCAGTTTGGGACAGGGTACCCACGAGCAGTACGTC.

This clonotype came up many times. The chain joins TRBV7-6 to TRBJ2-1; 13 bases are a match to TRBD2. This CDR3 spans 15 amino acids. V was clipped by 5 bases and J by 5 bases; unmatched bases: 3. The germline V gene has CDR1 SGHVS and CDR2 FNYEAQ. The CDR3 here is CASSRGTSGNNEQFF. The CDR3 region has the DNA TGTGCCAGCAGCCGCGGGACTAGCGGGAACAATGAGCAGTTCTTC.

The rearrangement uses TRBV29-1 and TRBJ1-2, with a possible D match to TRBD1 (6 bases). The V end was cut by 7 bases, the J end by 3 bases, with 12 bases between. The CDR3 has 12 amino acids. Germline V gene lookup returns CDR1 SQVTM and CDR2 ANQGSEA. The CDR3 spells CSARTDDYGYTF. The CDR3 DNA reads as TGCAGCGCACGGACAGACGACTATGGCTACACCTTC.

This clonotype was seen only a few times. The CDR3: CASSPVNGNTEAFF. In DNA form, the CDR3 reads TGTGCCAGCTCACCCGTAAACGGGAACACTGAAGCTTTCTTT. J is TRBJ1-1 and V is TRBV18; unclear D gene. Trimming removed 3 bases at V and 1 base at J, with 9 bases between. The CDR3 is made up of 14 amino acids. Looked up from germline, CDR1 is KGHSH and CDR2 is LQKENI.

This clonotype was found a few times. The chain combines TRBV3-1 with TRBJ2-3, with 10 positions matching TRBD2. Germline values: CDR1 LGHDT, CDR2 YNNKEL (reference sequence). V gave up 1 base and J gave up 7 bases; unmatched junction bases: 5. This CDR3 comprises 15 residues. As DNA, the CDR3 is TGTGCCAGCAGCCAAGGGGTAGCGGGGGGATATACGCAGTATTTT. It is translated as CASSQGVAGGYTQYF.

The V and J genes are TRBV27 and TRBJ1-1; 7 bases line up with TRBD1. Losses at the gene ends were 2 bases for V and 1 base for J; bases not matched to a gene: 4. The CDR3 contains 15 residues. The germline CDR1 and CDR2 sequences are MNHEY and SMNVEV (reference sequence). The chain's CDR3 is CASSLSRTGNTEAFF. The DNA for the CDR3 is TGTGCCAGCAGTTTAAGCCGGACAGGGAACACTGAAGCTTTCTTT.

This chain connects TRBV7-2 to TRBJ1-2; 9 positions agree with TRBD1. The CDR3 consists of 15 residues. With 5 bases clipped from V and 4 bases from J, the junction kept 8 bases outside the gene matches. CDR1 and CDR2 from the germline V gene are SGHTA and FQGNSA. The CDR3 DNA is TGTGCCAGCAGCAAACCCGGACAGGGGATCTATGGCTACACCTTC. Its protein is CASSKPGQGIYGYTF. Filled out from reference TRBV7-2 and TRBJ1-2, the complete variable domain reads GAGVSQSPSNKVTEKGKDVELRCDPISGHTALYWYRQSLGQGLEFLIYFQGNSAPDKSGLPSDRFSAERTGGSVSTLTIQRTQQEDSAVYLCASSKPGQGIYGYTFGSGTRLTVV.

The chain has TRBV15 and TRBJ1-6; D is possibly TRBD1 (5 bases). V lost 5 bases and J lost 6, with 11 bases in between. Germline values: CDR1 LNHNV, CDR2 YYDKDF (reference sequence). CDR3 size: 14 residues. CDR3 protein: CATSGGGPNSPLHF. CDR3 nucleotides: TGTGCCACCAGCGGGGGAGGACCTAATTCACCCCTCCACTTT.

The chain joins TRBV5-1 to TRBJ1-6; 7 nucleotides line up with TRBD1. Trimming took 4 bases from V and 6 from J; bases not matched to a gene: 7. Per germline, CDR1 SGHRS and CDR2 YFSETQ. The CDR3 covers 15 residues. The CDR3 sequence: CASSRGTAPNSPLHF. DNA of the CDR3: TGCGCCAGCAGCCGGGGGACAGCTCCTAATTCACCCCTCCACTTT.

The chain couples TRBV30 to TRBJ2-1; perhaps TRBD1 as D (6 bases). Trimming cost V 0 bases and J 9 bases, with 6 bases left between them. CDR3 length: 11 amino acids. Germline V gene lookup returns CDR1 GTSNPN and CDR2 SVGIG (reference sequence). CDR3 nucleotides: TGTGCCTGGAGTGTAGGGGGTGAGCAGTTCTTC. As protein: CAWSVGGEQFF.